The source of this TCR beta chain is a study of cytomegalovirus exposure and HLA in healthy donors. Findings and caveats of the study: Analyzed later, most CMV-associated TCR beta chains appeared HLA-restricted. Associated with cytomegalovirus, according to the listing, were 164 TCR beta chains. V- and J-gene trimming in TCR beta was tied to a missense DCLRE1C variant by an analysis performed later. Later, an analysis showed that TCR beta chains associated with HLA were more clonally expanded than others that were equally common.

Trimming pared 0 bases from V and 6 bases from J, leaving 24 bases between. Germline CDR1 reads LNHDA; CDR2 reads SQIVND (reference sequence). There are 19 residues in the CDR3. As for this clone: Its antigen is undetermined.

Use of 60 Vbeta and 13 Jbeta primers characterized the PCR. This table comes from immunoSEQ multiplex PCR, and its TCRdb copy is limited to in-frame clones, with some not included. Seen here are around 130,000 clones, approximately 82% observed once, and the top ten hold approximately 3.1%. The sequence derives from a woman under 30 in good health and CMV-seropositive. The V call is TRBV19, the J call TRBJ2-1, with D perhaps matching TRBD2 (6 bases). Source material: PBMCs. In DNA form, the CDR3 reads TGTGCCAGTAGTATAGATCCCAACCCGACTAGTGTGGCTTCCAATGAGCAGTTCTTC. Encoded protein: CASSIDPNPTSVASNEQFF.